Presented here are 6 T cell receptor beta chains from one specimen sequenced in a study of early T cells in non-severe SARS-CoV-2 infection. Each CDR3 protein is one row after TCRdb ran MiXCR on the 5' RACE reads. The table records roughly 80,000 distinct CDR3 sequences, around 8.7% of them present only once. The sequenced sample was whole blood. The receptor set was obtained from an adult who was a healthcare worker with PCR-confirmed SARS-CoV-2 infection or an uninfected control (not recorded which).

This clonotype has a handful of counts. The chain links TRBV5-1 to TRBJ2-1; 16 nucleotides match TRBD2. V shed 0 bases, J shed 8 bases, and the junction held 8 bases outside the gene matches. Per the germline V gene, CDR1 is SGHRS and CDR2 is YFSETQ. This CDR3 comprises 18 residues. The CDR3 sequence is CASSLGGTSGRATDEQFF. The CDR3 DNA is TGCGCCAGCAGCTTGGGTGGGACTAGCGGGAGGGCCACCGATGAGCAGTTCTTC.

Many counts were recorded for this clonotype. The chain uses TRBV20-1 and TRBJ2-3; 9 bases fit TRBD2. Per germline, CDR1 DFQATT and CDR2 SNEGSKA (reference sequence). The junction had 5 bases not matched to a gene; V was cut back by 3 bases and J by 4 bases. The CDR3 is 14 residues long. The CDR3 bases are TGCAGTGCTAGTATTAGCGGGAGTTCAGATACGCAGTATTTT. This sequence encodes CSASISGSSDTQYF.

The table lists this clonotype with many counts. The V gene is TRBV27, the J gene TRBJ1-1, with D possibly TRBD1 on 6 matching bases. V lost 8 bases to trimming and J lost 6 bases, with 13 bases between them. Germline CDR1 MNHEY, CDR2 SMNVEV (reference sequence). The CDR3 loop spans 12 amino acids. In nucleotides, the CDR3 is TGTGCCAGCGGACACAGGGTTGCTGAAGCTTTCTTT. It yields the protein CASGHRVAEAFF.

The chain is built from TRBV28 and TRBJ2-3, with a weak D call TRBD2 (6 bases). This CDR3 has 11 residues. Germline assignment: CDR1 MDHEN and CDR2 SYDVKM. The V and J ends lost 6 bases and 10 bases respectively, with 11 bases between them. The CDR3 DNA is TGTGCCAGCAGCTCCGGGACTTCGCAGTATTTT. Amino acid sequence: CASSSGTSQYF.

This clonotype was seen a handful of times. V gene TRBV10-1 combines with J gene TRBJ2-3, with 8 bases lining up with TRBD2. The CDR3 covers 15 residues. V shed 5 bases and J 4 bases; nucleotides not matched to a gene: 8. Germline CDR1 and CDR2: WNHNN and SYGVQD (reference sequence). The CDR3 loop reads CASSRGLVKSDTQYF. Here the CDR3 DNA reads TGCGCCAGCAGTCGGGGACTAGTTAAGTCAGATACGCAGTATTTT.

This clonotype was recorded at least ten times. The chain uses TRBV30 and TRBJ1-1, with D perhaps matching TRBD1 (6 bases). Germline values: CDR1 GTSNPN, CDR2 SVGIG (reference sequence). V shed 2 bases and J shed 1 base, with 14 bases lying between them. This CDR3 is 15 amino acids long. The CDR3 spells CAWSFPDRRNTEAFF. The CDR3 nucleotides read TGTGCCTGGAGTTTTCCGGACAGACGGAACACTGAAGCTTTCTTT.